The entry that follows covers one T cell receptor (beta chain) sequence. This specimen belongs to a study of shared clonotypes between healthy human individuals. The method was immunoSEQ multiplex PCR; TCRdb's version includes in-frame clones alone and lacks a portion of them. This sample has fewer than 1.8 million clones; approximately 98.5% occur once, and the top ten carry 0.3% to 0.45%. This clonotype was obtained from a man aged 25 to 40 in good health. The source material was naive CD4+ T cells sorted from blood. Subset of the sample: CD45RA+ positively selected.

The CDR3: CASSPTGLGNTIYF. The DNA of the CDR3 is TGCGCCAGCAGCCCGACAGGGTTGGGAAACACCATATATTTT. This rearrangement joins TRBV5-1 to TRBJ1-3; 7 bases align to TRBD1. V lost 4 bases to trimming and J lost 4 bases; unmatched junction nucleotides: 5. This CDR3 is built from 14 residues. The germline gives CDR1 SGHRS, CDR2 YFSETQ.